Following are 24 T cell receptor beta chains from one sample sequenced in a study of blood T cell repertoires in COVID-19. Assay: immunoSEQ multiplex PCR; the TCRdb copy retains only in-frame clones and omits some. The profile shows about 60,000 clones, approximately 80% of them singletons. The sequencing sample was made of peripheral blood. The origin of the receptors is a man in his forties or fifties with active or convalescent COVID-19.

CDR3 residues: CASGRDGRLSGNTIYF. CDR3 coding DNA: TGTGCCAGCGGGAGGGACGGAAGACTCTCTGGAAACACCATATATTTT. V usage is TRBV2 and J usage is TRBJ1-3; weak D call: TRBD1 (5 bases). From germline, CDR1 is SNHLY and CDR2 FYNNEI. The CDR3 runs to 16 residues. The V end was cut by 8 bases, the J end by 0 bases, with 17 bases between.

V gene TRBV6-5 combines with J gene TRBJ1-2, with 9 nucleotides matching TRBD1. The V gene's germline CDR1 is MNHEY and CDR2 SVGAGI. V lost 6 bases, J lost 7 bases, and 6 bases stayed unmatched. There are 13 residues in the CDR3. The CDR3: CASSQTGGSGYTF. In DNA form, the CDR3 reads TGTGCCAGCAGCCAGACAGGGGGTAGTGGCTACACCTTC.

The chain employs TRBV6-5 and TRBJ1-1; tentatively, D is TRBD1 (5 bases). The germline V gene encodes CDR1 MNHEY and CDR2 SVGAGI. Trimming removed 0 bases from V and 4 bases from J, with 6 bases in between. The CDR3 contains 13 residues. CDR3 coding DNA: TGTGCCAGCAGTTACTCTAGGGGCACTGAAGCTTTCTTT. As protein: CASSYSRGTEAFF.

The rearrangement uses TRBV5-1 and TRBJ1-1; a weak D match, TRBD1 (5 bases). The CDR3 has 14 amino acids. V lost 3 bases to trimming and J lost 2 bases, with 11 bases between them. Germline V gives CDR1 SGHRS, CDR2 YFSETQ. The CDR3 DNA reads TGCGCCAGCAGCTCGAGACAGATTAACACTGAAGCTTTCTTT. Amino acid sequence: CASSSRQINTEAFF.

V usage is TRBV5-1 and J usage is TRBJ1-1; 8 bases are shared with TRBD1. Germline assignment: CDR1 SGHRS and CDR2 YFSETQ. The CDR3 is made up of 14 amino acids. V gave up 4 bases and J gave up 0 bases; unmatched junction bases: 2. The CDR3 bases are TGCGCCAGCAGCCCACAGGGGGTGAACACTGAAGCTTTCTTT. Protein sequence: CASSPQGVNTEAFF.

V and J are TRBV7-3 and TRBJ2-1, with TRBD2 matching 9 bases. Germline V gene sequence: CDR1 SGHTA, CDR2 FQGTGA. There are 12 residues in the CDR3. The V gene end was trimmed by 5 bases and the J gene end by 10 bases; junction bases not matched to a gene: 3. The CDR3 coding sequence is TGTGCCAGCAGCCACCTAGCGGGGGAGCAGTTCTTC. It codes for CASSHLAGEQFF.

The V and J genes are TRBV5-1 and TRBJ2-2; TRBD1 aligns across 9 bases. Germline V gene lookup returns CDR1 SGHRS and CDR2 YFSETQ. CDR3 length: 14 residues. V lost 8 bases to trimming and J lost 6 bases; unmatched junction nucleotides: 8. In DNA, the CDR3 is TGCGCCAGTCACAGGGGGCAGACGGCCGGGGAGCTGTTTTTT. Protein product: CASHRGQTAGELFF.

The rearrangement uses TRBV29-1 and TRBJ1-1; D remains unclear. There are 13 residues in the CDR3. Germline-derived CDR1 and CDR2 are SQVTM and ANQGSEA. V was cut by 4 bases and J by 3 bases, with 12 bases left in between. The CDR3 DNA reads as TGCAGCGTTGGGTTTGGAGGTGACACTGAAGCTTTCTTT. Amino acids: CSVGFGGDTEAFF.

In nucleotides, the CDR3 is TGCGCCAGCAGAACGGACAGGGGGCGTACTGAAGCTTTCTTT. Translation: CASRTDRGRTEAFF. V gene TRBV5-1 combines with J gene TRBJ1-1; 11 nucleotides match TRBD1. Germline V gene data show CDR1 as SGHRS and CDR2 as YFSETQ. The CDR3 covers 14 residues. Trimming took 5 bases from V and 5 from J; bases not matched to a gene: 5.

The chain combines TRBV10-2 with TRBJ1-6; no clear D. The CDR3 is made up of 14 amino acids. Trimming left V 6 bases short and J 7 bases short, with 13 bases between. CDR1 is WSHSY, CDR2 SAAADI, per germline. In DNA form, the CDR3 reads TGCGCCAGCAGCCTGGCCGGAGGGAATTCACCCCTCCACTTT. Protein: CASSLAGGNSPLHF.

The chain is built from TRBV4-1 and TRBJ2-3; 7 bases are shared with TRBD2. With V trimmed by 1 base and J by 4 bases, 8 bases remained unmatched. Germline V lookup: CDR1 MGHRA, CDR2 YSYEKL. The CDR3 consists of 16 residues. This chain's CDR3 is CASSQVSGEGADTQYF. The CDR3 DNA reads TGCGCCAGCAGCCAAGTGAGCGGGGAGGGCGCAGATACGCAGTATTTT.

The CDR3 reads CASTEGGIGDTQYF. DNA of the CDR3: TGCGCCAGCACCGAGGGGGGGATAGGAGATACGCAGTATTTT. The chain joins TRBV10-1 to TRBJ2-3, with D possibly matching TRBD2 (7 bases). CDR3 length: 14 amino acids. Between the trimmed V and J ends, which lost 7 bases and 5 bases, there was a span of 16 bases. The V gene's germline CDR1 is WNHNN and CDR2 SYGVQD (reference sequence).

In this sample, this clone turned up many times. J is TRBJ2-7 and V is TRBV7-6; TRBD1 aligns across 9 bases. CDR3 size: 14 residues. Germline CDR1 and CDR2: SGHVS and FNYEAQ. The junction had 4 bases not matched to a gene; V was cut back by 5 bases and J by 2 bases. The chain's CDR3 is CASSKRDRAYEQYF. The CDR3 coding sequence is TGTGCCAGCAGCAAGCGGGACAGGGCCTACGAGCAGTACTTC.

This clone was counted a few times. This sequence joins TRBV6-5 and TRBJ2-1; weak D call: TRBD1 (6 bases). V was pared by 6 bases and J by 1 base, with 13 bases between. The CDR3 totals 15 residues. CDR1 and CDR2 (germline): MNHEY, SVGAGI. In DNA, the CDR3 is TGTGCCAGCAGGACGACAGGACATTCCTACAATGAGCAGTTCTTC. Amino acid sequence: CASRTTGHSYNEQFF.

As concerns this clone: Other DNA sequences in the same sample also yield this CDR3. This chain joins TRBV7-2 and TRBJ2-1; D may be TRBD2 (6 bases). The germline V gene has CDR1 SGHTA and CDR2 FQGNSA. The V end lost 2 bases, the J end lost 1 base, and 9 bases lay between the germline ends. This CDR3 region has 15 residues. For the CDR3, the DNA is TGTGCCAGCAGCTTATTGGCGGGGTCCTACAATGAGCAGTTCTTC. Encoded protein: CASSLLAGSYNEQFF.

The chain joins TRBV19 to TRBJ2-1, with 7 bases aligning to TRBD1. The CDR3 spans 15 residues. CDR1 is LNHDA and CDR2 is SQIVND in the germline V gene (reference sequence). J lost 11 bases, V lost 5 bases, and 15 bases had no gene match. This CDR3 is CASSAPTGRKTKQFF. The CDR3 region has the DNA TGTGCCAGTAGTGCCCCGACAGGGAGAAAAACCAAGCAGTTCTTC.

The CDR3 DNA follows: TGTGCCAGCAGCGTTGACGGACAGGCCTACAATGAGCAGTTCTTC. This codes for CASSVDGQAYNEQFF. The chain employs TRBV9 and TRBJ2-1, with TRBD1 matching 7 bases. V was clipped by 2 bases and J by 2 bases; unmatched bases: 4. The CDR3 covers 15 residues. Germline-derived CDR1 and CDR2 are SGDLS and YYNGEE.

This clone was observed a handful of times. The V call is TRBV18, the J call TRBJ1-1, with D hard to call. Looked up from germline, CDR1 is KGHSH and CDR2 is LQKENI. The CDR3 extends over 15 amino acids. With 4 bases removed from V and 8 bases from J, the gap between germline ends came to 20 bases. The CDR3 spells CASSLESGLNREAFF. CDR3 in DNA: TGTGCCAGCTCACTTGAGTCCGGCCTGAACAGAGAAGCTTTCTTT.

The chain couples TRBV20-1 to TRBJ2-7, with D perhaps matching TRBD1 (5 bases). The V gene's germline CDR1 is DFQATT and CDR2 SNEGSKA (reference sequence). The CDR3 is made up of 16 amino acids. Trimming left V 3 bases short and J 7 bases short, with 25 bases between. CDR3 DNA: TGCAGTGCTAGTGATCAGTTCGGACACCGACAGAGTGAGCAGTACTTC. Translation: CSASDQFGHRQSEQYF.

CDR3 loop: CASSQGPTGGEAFF. CDR3 nucleotide sequence: TGCGCCAGCAGCCAAGGACCGACAGGGGGCGAAGCTTTCTTT. The chain uses TRBV4-1 and TRBJ1-1, with 10 positions matching TRBD1. Per germline, CDR1 MGHRA and CDR2 YSYEKL. The CDR3 length is 14 residues. Trimming took 1 base from V and 8 from J; bases not matched to a gene: 4.

V gene TRBV20-1 combines with J gene TRBJ2-3, with D tentatively TRBD2 (5 bases). The CDR3 runs 13 residues. CDR1 is DFQATT and CDR2 is SNEGSKA in the germline V gene (reference sequence). Trimming shortened V by 3 bases and J by 2 bases, and 9 bases separated the two germline ends. CDR3 coding DNA: TGCAGTGCTAGTCCCGGGGTCACAGATACGCAGTATTTT. Amino acid sequence: CSASPGVTDTQYF.

This chain links TRBV5-1 with TRBJ2-2; perhaps TRBD2 as D (6 bases). This CDR3 region has 16 residues. Germline CDR1 is SGHRS and CDR2 is YFSETQ. The V end was cut by 8 bases, the J end by 2 bases, with 19 bases between. The CDR3 reads CASGSSAGLNTGELFF. The CDR3 DNA sequence: TGCGCCAGTGGGTCGAGTGCGGGATTAAACACCGGGGAGCTGTTTTTT.

V gene TRBV5-1 combines with J gene TRBJ2-7, with D possibly matching TRBD2 (6 bases). This CDR3 is 15 amino acids long. V was pared by 0 bases and J by 7 bases, with 17 bases between. Per the germline V gene, CDR1 is SGHRS and CDR2 is YFSETQ. The CDR3 coding sequence is TGCGCCAGCAGCTTGGCGGGCGGCTACGGAGGGGAGCAGTACTTC. It yields the protein CASSLAGGYGGEQYF.

The chain employs TRBV28 and TRBJ2-1; possibly TRBD1 for D (6 bases). Trimming left V 2 bases short and J 10 bases short, with 18 bases between. Germline V gene data show CDR1 as MDHEN and CDR2 as SYDVKM. This CDR3 region has 15 residues. The CDR3 is CASSLPGQGLGEQFF. In nucleotides, the CDR3 is TGTGCCAGCAGTTTACCAGGCCAGGGGTTAGGAGAGCAGTTCTTC.